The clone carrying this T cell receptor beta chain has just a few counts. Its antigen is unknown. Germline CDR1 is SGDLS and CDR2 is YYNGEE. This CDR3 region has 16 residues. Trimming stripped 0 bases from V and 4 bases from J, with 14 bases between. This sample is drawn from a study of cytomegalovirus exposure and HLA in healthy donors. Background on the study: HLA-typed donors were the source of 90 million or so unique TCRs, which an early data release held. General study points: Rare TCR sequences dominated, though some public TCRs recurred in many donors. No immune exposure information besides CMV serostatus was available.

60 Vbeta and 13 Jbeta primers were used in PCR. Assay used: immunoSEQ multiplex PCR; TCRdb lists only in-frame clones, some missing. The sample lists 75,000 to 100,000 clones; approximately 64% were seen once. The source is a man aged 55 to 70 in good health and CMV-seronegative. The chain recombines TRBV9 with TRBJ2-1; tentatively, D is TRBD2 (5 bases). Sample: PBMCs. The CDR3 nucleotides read TGTGCCAGCAGCGTAGTTGTGGGAGCCTTGTACAATGAGCAGTTCTTC. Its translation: CASSVVVGALYNEQFF. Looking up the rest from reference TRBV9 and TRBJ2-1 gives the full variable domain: DSGVTQTPKHLITATGQRVTLRCSPRSGDLSVYWYQQSLDQGLQFLIQYYNGEERAKGNILERFSAQQFPDLHSELNLSSLELGDSALYFCASSVVVGALYNEQFFGPGTRLTVL.